Included here is one T cell receptor beta chain sequence, with context. The target antigen is unknown. With a much larger clone just one base away, this may be a read error. TCRdb processed the 5' RACE reads anew with MiXCR; each CDR3 protein has one entry. The data contain 45,000 to 55,000 distinct CDR3 sequences, 12% of them singletons. The time point was: blood at routine non-recurrence follow-up after resection. This sample is drawn from a study of spatial heterogeneity in lung cancer. Overall study context: Those follow-up PBMC samples that were available underwent sequencing, at a median interval of approximately two years following resection. Compared with alpha-chain sequences, beta-chain sequences were consistently detected in greater numbers.

CDR3 size: 16 residues. Between the trimmed V and J ends, which lost 5 bases and 6 bases, there was a span of 20 bases. From germline, CDR1 is SGHVS and CDR2 FQNEAQ. Findings of the study overall: Expanded tumor TCRs that were ubiquitous appeared in blood more at resection than follow-up.

The V call is TRBV7-8, the J call TRBJ2-1; D uncertain. The sequences come from PBMCs, collected at follow-up. The receptor's source is a male donor with early-stage non-small cell lung cancer. CDR3 nucleotides: TGTGCCAGCAGCCCCACTCAAGGTACTTTATTCAATGAGCAGTTCTTC. It specifies CASSPTQGTLFNEQFF.